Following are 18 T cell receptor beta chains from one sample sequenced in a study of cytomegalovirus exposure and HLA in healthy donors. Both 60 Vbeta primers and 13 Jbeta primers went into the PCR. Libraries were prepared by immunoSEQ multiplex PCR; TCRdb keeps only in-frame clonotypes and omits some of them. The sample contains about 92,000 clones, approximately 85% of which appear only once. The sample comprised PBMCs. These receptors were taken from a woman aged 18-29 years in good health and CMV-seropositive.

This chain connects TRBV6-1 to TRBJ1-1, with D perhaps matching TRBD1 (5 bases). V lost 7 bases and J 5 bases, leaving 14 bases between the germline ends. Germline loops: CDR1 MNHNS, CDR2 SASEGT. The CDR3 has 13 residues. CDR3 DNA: TGTGCCAGCACCCGAAGCCGGGGGACTGAAGCTTTCTTT. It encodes CASTRSRGTEAFF.

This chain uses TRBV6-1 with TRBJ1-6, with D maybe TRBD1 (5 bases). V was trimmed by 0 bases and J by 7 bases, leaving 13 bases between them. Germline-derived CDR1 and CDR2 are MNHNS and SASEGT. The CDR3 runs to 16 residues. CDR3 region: CASSEAQAGRNSPLHF. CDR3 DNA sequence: TGTGCCAGCAGTGAAGCCCAGGCAGGGAGGAATTCACCCCTCCACTTT.

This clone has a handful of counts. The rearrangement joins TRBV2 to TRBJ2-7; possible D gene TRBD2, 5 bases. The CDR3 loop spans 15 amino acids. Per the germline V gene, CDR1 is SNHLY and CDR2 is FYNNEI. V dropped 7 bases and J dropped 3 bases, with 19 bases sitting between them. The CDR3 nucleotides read TGTGCCAGCAATTCCCTGGAGAGGAGGCTCTACGAGCAGTACTTC. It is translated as CASNSLERRLYEQYF.

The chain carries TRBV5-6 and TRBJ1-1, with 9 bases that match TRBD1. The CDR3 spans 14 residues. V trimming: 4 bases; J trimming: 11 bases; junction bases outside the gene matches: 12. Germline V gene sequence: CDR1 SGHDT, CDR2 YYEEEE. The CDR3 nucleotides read TGTGCCAGCAGCAAGGGACAGGGCGGGTCGATGGCTTTCTTT. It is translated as CASSKGQGGSMAFF.

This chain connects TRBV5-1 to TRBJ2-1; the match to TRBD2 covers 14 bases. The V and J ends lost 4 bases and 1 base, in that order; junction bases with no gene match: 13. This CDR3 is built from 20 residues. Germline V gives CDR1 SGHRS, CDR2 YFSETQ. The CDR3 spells CASSSGTSGSSKRSYNEQFF. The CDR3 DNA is TGCGCCAGCAGCAGCGGGACTAGCGGGAGTTCAAAAAGGTCCTACAATGAGCAGTTCTTC.

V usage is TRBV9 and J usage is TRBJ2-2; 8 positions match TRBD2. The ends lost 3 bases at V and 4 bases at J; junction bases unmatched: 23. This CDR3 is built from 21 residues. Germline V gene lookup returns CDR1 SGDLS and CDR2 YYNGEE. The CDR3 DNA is TGTGCCAGCAGCGCATCGCCGGCGGCTAGCGGGCGGGTTTTTGGCACCGGGGAGCTGTTTTTT. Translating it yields CASSASPAASGRVFGTGELFF.

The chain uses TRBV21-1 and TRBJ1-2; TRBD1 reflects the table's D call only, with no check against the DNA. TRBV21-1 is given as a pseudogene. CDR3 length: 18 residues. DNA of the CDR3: TGTGCCAGCAGCAAGGAAAGGGACAGGGGGTTCGGTAACTATGGCTACACCTTC. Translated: CASSKERDRGFGNYGYTF.

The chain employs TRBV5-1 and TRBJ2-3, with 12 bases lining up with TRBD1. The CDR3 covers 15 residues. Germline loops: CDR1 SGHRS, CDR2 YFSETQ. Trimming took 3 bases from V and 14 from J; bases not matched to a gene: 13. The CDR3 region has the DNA TGCGCCAGCAGCTCACAGGGACAGGGGGCGGCGAGGGGGTATTTT. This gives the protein CASSSQGQGAARGYF.

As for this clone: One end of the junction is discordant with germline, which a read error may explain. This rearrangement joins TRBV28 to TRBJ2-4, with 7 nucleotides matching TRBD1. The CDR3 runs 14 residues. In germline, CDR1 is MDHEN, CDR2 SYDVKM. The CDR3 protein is CASREGTAQNIQYF. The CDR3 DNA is TGTGCCAGCAGAGAAGGGACAGCCCAAAACATTCAGTACTTC.

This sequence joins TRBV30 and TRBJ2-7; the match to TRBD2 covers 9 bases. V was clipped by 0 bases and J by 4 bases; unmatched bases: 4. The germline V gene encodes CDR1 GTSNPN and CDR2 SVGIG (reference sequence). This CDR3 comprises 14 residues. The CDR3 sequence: CAWSVGLALYEQYF. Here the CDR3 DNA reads TGTGCCTGGAGTGTGGGACTAGCTTTATACGAGCAGTACTTC. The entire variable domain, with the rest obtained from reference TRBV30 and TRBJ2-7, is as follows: SQTIHQWPATLVQPVGSPLSLECTVEGTSNPNLYWYRQAAGRGLQLLFYSVGIGQISSEVPQNLSASRPQDRQFILSSKKLLLSDSGFYLCAWSVGLALYEQYFGPGTRLTVT.

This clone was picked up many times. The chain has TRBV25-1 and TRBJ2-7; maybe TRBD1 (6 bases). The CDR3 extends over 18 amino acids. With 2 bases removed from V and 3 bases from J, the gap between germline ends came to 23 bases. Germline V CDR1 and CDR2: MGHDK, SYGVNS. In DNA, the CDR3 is TGTGCCAGCAGTGAAGGCCCCCGAATGGAGCAGGGGTTCTACGAGCAGTACTTC. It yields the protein CASSEGPRMEQGFYEQYF.

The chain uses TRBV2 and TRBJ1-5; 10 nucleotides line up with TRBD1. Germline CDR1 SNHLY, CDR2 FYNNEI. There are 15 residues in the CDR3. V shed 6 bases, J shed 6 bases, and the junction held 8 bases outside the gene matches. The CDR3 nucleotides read TGTGCCAGCAGCGCGCCGGGACAGGGGTTTCAGCCCCAGCATTTT. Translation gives CASSAPGQGFQPQHF. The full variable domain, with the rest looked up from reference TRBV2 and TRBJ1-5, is EPEVTQTPSHQVTQMGQEVILRCVPISNHLYFYWYRQILGQKVEFLVSFYNNEISEKSEIFDDQFSVERPDGSNFTLKIRSTKLEDSAMYFCASSAPGQGFQPQHFGDGTRLSIL.

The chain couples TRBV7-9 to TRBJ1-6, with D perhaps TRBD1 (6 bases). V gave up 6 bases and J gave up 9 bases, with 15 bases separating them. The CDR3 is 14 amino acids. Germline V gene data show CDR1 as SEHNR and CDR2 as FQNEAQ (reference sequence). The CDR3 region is CASRPTGLASPLHF. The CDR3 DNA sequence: TGTGCCAGCAGGCCGACAGGATTGGCTTCACCCCTCCACTTT.

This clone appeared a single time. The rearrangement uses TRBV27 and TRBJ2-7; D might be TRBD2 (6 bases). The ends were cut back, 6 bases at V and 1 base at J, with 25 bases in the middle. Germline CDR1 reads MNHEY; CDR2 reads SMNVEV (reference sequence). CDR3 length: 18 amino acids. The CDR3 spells CASRTNPSLAKNSYEQYF. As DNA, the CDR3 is TGTGCCAGCAGAACCAATCCCTCGCTAGCGAAAAATTCCTACGAGCAGTACTTC.

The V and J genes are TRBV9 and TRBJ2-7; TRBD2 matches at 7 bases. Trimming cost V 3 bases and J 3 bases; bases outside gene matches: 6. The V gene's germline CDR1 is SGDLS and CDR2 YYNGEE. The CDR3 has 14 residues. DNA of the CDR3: TGTGCCAGCAGCGCGGTCGGGGAGGGCTACGAGCAGTACTTC. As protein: CASSAVGEGYEQYF. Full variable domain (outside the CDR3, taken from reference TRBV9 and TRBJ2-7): DSGVTQTPKHLITATGQRVTLRCSPRSGDLSVYWYQQSLDQGLQFLIQYYNGEERAKGNILERFSAQQFPDLHSELNLSSLELGDSALYFCASSAVGEGYEQYFGPGTRLTVT.

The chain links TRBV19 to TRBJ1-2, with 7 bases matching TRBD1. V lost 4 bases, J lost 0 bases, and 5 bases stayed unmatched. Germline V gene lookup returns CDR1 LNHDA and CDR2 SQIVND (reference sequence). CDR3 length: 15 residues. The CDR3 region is CASSTPGQSNYGYTF. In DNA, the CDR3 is TGTGCCAGTAGTACCCCGGGACAGTCTAACTATGGCTACACCTTC. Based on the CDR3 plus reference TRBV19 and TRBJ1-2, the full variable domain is DGGITQSPKYLFRKEGQNVTLSCEQNLNHDAMYWYRQDPGQGLRLIYYSQIVNDFQKGDIAEGYSVSREKKESFPLTVTSAQKNPTAFYLCASSTPGQSNYGYTFGSGTRLTVV.

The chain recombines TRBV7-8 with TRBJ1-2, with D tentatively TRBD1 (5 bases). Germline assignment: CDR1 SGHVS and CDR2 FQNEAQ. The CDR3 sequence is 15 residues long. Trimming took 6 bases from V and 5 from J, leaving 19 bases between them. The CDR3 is CASSQGLNPQYGYTF. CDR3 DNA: TGTGCCAGCAGTCAGGGACTCAATCCCCAGTATGGCTACACCTTC.

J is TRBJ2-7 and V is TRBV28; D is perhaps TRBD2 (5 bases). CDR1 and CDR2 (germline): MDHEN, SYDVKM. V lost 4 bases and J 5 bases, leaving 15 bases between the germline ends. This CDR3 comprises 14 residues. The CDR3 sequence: CASSSPRGLDEQYF. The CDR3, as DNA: TGTGCCAGCAGTTCCCCCCGCGGGTTGGACGAGCAGTACTTC.